This T cell receptor beta chain was retrieved from a study of T cells in Graves' hyperthyroidism and ophthalmopathy (dated by TCRdb to the late 2010s). Notes on the research overall: Peripheral blood samples were taken at the time of initial diagnosis, prior to any treatment. In addition, the study compared T-cell repertoires in thyroid tissue and in blood from several Graves' hyperthyroidism patients. The paper describes TCR Vbeta CDR3 sequencing of fewer than 150 peripheral blood samples, made up of under 50 ophthalmopathy patients, 70 to 80 hyperthyroidism patients and roughly 17 progressor patients. Prospective prediction of ophthalmopathy was tested in an independent validation cohort consisting of fewer than 20 hyperthyroidism patients and 15 or so patients who later progressed to ophthalmopathy. Following sampling, methimazole starting at 30 mg daily was given to hyperthyroidism patients, and high-dose intravenous methylprednisolone was given to ophthalmopathy patients. The 75 to 100 discovery patients were randomly split 7:3 into training and test sets. To identify TCR V-J signatures that set the groups apart, the researchers used a discovery cohort of about a hundred patients, made up of roughly 45 with Graves' ophthalmopathy and about 60 with stable Graves' hyperthyroidism. The full study reports these points: Most expanded thyroid clonotypes (frequency above 0.001) were also detected in blood, suggesting blood repertoires may reflect thyroid immune responses. No statistical method was used to fix the sample size in advance, and group allocation was not hidden from the investigators. Ophthalmopathy was separated from stable hyperthyroidism by a 13 V-J signature model, with over 85% sensitivity and approximately 84% specificity obtained in cross-validation and 80%/75% obtained in testing. In validation, the model predicted progression to ophthalmopathy with over 65% sensitivity and approximately 74% specificity, a median of 6.5 months before onset.

Moderately to severely active disease, a Clinical Activity Score of at least 3, a NOSPECS grade of at least 4, and a duration under 3 months were present in ophthalmopathy patients. Exclusion was applied to patients with uncontrolled infections, other autoimmune diseases, pregnancy or lactation. Clinical symptoms, serum thyroxine and TRAb, thyroid ultrasound, and orbital computed tomography formed the basis for the diagnoses. Ficoll-Paque density gradient centrifugation was used to isolate PBMCs from around 10 ml of fresh peripheral blood. Total RNA was extracted with Trizol reagent, and quality was checked on an Agilent 2100 Bioanalyzer. This clonotype was counted at least ten times. The antigen it binds to is not known. Base qualities were left out, and no much larger clone turns up one base away. The TCR beta CDR3 regions were amplified from RNA transcripts. A first-round RT-PCR of the TCR CDR3 used the HTBI primer set with the Qiagen OneStep RT-PCR kit. Libraries were constructed in a second round of multiplex PCR, after which size selection and purification were carried out. Paired-end sequencing of the libraries was performed with 100 bp reads on an Illumina HiSeq2000. In the authors' own workflow: SOAPnuke was used to process the raw data, with reads discarded if the reads contained adapters or uncalled bases, had a mean Phred below 15, or lacked an exact constant-primer or identifier match. High-quality paired reads were merged with COPE v1.2.5, and unique nucleotide sequences were defined as clonotypes. MiTCR v1.1 was used to align clonotypes to the IMGT TRBV, TRBD and TRBJ reference segments. Only V-J combinations with frequency above 0.0001, covering about 99% of repertoires, were analysed. The TCS score was defined as F50 (clonal expansion) divided by E x V (chaos), with BLOSUM62-based TCRdist calculated between CDR3 peptides within each V-J. Welch's t-statistics and random forest reduced approximately 520 V-J features to about 13, which were used in a naive Bayes classifier (R e1071). TCRdb reanalyzed the raw reads on its own, using fastp at Q25 for trimming and MiXCR for clone calling, and kept in-frame beta chains. Here each entry gathers all rows of one CDR3 protein and keeps the most common genes and DNA. These V and J calls originate from TCRdb's pipeline instead of the authors' own analysis. This sample is represented by 200,000 to 250,000 distinct CDR3 sequences; approximately 23% of them were singletons. Roughly 35% of the sample comes from the top ten.

From a lookup of the germline V gene, CDR1 and CDR2 are MNHNS and SASEGT. Including cysteine and phenylalanine, the CDR3 has 16 amino acids. Kept here is only the CDR3 DNA, which spans 48 bases and is read in frame from base 1. V is cut by 2 bases and J by 2 bases, and the space between the germline ends is 12 bases. The chain couples TRBV6-1 to TRBJ2-2; the D assignment is uncertain and may be TRBD1 or TRBD2, with 6 bases supporting each. The sample comprised blood. The TCR comes from a woman aged 40 to 50 with Graves' ophthalmopathy. The CDR3 protein is CASSERRGTNTGELFF. In nucleotides, the sequence is TGTGCCAGCAGTGAAAGAAGGGGGACTAACACCGGGGAGCTGTTTTTT.